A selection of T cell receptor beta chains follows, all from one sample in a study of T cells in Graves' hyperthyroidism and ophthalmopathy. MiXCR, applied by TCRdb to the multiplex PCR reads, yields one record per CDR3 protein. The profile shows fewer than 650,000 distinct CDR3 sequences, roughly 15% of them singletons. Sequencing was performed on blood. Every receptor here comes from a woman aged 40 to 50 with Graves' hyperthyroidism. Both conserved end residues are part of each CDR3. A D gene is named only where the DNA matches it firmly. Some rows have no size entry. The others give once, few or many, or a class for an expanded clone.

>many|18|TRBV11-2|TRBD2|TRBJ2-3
CASSSVMGLAGVTDTQYF
TGTGCCAGCAGCTCAGTTATGGGACTAGCGGGGGTGACAGATACGCAGTATTTT
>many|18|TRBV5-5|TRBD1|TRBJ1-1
CASSPSDRGPTPSTEAFF
TGTGCCAGCAGCCCATCGGACAGGGGGCCTACCCCTAGCACTGAAGCTTTCTTT
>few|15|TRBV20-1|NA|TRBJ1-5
CSASTGFGGNQPQHF
TGCAGTGCTAGTACAGGGTTTGGAGGCAATCAGCCCCAGCATTTT
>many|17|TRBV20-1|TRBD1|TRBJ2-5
CSARAYSTGAGGETQYF
TGCAGTGCTAGAGCCTACTCTACAGGGGCCGGCGGAGAGACCCAGTACTTC
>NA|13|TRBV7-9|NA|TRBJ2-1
CASSIIQGSEQFF
TGTGCCAGCAGCATAATACAGGGAAGCGAGCAGTTCTTC
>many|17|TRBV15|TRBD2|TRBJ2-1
CATSNPLAGPPYNEQFF
TGTGCCACCAGCAACCCCCTAGCGGGGCCTCCCTACAATGAGCAGTTCTTC
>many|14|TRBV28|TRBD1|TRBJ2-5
CASSFGTGGETQYF
TGTGCCAGCAGTTTCGGGACAGGGGGGGAGACCCAGTACTTC
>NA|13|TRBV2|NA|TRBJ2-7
CASSARGRDEQYF
TGTGCCAGCAGCGCCAGGGGTAGGGACGAGCAGTACTTC
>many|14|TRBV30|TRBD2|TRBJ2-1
CAWSLAGVYNEQFF
TGTGCCTGGAGTCTAGCGGGAGTCTACAATGAGCAGTTCTTC
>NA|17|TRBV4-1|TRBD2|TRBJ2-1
CASSQDTRGSSYNEQFF
TGCGCCAGCAGCCAAGATACCCGCGGGAGCTCCTACAATGAGCAGTTCTTC
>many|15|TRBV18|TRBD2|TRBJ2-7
CASSPPSGSPHEQYF
TGTGCCAGCTCACCCCCTAGCGGGAGCCCCCACGAGCAGTACTTC
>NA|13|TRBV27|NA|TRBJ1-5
CASSPRGRQPQHF
TGTGCCAGCAGCCCCAGAGGTCGGCAGCCCCAGCATTTT
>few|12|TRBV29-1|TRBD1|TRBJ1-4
CSGRQGNGKLFF
TGCAGCGGCCGACAGGGGAACGGAAAACTGTTTTTT
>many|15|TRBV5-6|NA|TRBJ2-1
CASSLASGAYNEQFF
TGTGCCAGCAGCTTGGCTTCAGGGGCCTACAATGAGCAGTTCTTC
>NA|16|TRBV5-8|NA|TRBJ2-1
CASSLEPSGAYNEQFF
TGTGCCAGCAGCTTGGAACCGAGCGGAGCCTACAATGAGCAGTTCTTC
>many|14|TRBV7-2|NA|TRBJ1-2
CASSTRILNYGYTF
TGTGCCAGCAGCACCAGGATATTAAACTATGGCTACACCTTC
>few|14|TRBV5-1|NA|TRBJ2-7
CASSFDANSYEQYF
TGCGCCAGCAGTTTCGACGCTAACTCCTACGAGCAGTACTTC
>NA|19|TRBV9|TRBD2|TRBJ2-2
CASSAGLAGGFSNTGELFF
TGTGCCAGCAGCGCGGGACTAGCGGGAGGTTTTTCGAACACCGGGGAGCTGTTTTTT
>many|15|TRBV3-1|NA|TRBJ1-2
CASSQEWTSRYGYTF
TGTGCCAGCAGCCAAGAGTGGACAAGTAGATATGGCTACACCTTC
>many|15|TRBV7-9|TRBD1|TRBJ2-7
CASSSRQGAIYEQYF
TGTGCCAGCAGCTCTAGACAGGGGGCGATCTACGAGCAGTACTTC
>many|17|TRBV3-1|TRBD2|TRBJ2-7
CASSVLTSGKTSYEQYF
TGTGCCAGCAGCGTACTGACTAGCGGGAAAACCTCCTACGAGCAGTACTTC
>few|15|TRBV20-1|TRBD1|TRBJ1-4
CSARSSGGSNEKLFF
TGCAGTGCTAGATCATCAGGGGGCTCTAATGAAAAACTGTTTTTT
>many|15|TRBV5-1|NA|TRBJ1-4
CASSLSGTPDEKLFF
TGCGCCAGCAGCTTGTCCGGGACGCCAGATGAAAAACTGTTTTTT
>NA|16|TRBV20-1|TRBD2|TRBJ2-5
CSASPLWGEGQESQYF
TGCAGTGCTAGTCCCCTGTGGGGGGAGGGGCAAGAGTCCCAGTACTTC
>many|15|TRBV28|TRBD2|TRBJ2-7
CASQILAGGPSEQYF
TGTGCCAGCCAAATACTAGCGGGAGGGCCCTCCGAGCAGTACTTC
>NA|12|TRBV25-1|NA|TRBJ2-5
CASGRGQETQYF
TGTGCCAGCGGCAGGGGCCAAGAGACCCAGTACTTC
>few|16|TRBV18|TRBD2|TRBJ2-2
CASSPTSGRNTGELFF
TGTGCCAGCTCACCAACTAGCGGGAGGAACACCGGGGAGCTGTTTTTT
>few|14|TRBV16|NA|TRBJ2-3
CASSVLGSTDTQYF
TGTGCCAGCAGCGTCCTGGGTAGCACAGATACGCAGTATTTT
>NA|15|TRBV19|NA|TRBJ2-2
CASSMSQVNTGELFF
TGTGCCAGTAGTATGAGTCAGGTTAACACCGGGGAGCTGTTTTTT
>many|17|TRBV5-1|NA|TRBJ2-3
CASSLGYGSGGTDTQYF
TGCGCCAGCAGCTTGGGATACGGGAGCGGAGGCACAGATACGCAGTATTTT
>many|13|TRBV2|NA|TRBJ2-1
CASSEAQGAEQFF
TGTGCCAGCAGTGAAGCGCAGGGCGCGGAGCAGTTCTTC
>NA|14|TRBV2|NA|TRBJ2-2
CASRGSGNTGELFF
TGTGCCAGCCGCGGTAGCGGTAACACCGGGGAGCTGTTTTTT
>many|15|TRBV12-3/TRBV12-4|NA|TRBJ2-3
CASRSGGYRTDTQYF
TGTGCCAGCAGGTCCGGCGGTTATCGAACAGATACGCAGTATTTT
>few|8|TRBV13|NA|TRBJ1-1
CASSSIIF
TGTGCCAGCAGCTCTATTATCTTT
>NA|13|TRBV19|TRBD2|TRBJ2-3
CASAGSGRDTQYF
TGTGCCAGTGCGGGTAGCGGGAGAGATACGCAGTATTTT
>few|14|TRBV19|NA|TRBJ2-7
CASSPSPGSYEQYF
TGTGCCAGTAGTCCCTCCCCGGGTTCCTACGAGCAGTACTTC
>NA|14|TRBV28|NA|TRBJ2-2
CASLTGPSTGELFF
TGTGCCAGCCTAACAGGGCCGTCTACCGGGGAGCTGTTTTTT
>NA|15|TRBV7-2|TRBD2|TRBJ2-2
CASSLRASGSGELFF
TGTGCCAGCAGCTTAAGGGCTAGCGGGAGCGGGGAGCTGTTTTTT
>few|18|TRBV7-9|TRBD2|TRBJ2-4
CASSLTTSGTIAKNIQYF
TGTGCCAGCAGCTTAACGACTAGCGGGACTATAGCCAAAAACATTCAGTACTTC
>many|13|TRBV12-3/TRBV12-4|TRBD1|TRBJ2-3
CASGGQGTDTQYF
TGTGCCAGCGGTGGACAGGGGACAGATACGCAGTATTTT
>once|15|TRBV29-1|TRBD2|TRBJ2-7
CSVLAGTSGIYEQYF
TGCAGCGTATTAGCCGGGACTAGCGGGATCTACGAGCAGTACTTC
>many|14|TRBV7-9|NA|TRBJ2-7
CASSQQAEIYEQYF
TGTGCCAGCAGCCAGCAGGCAGAAATCTACGAGCAGTACTTC